These T cell receptor beta chains were read from a single sample in a study of control samples from healthy donors and cancer patients. Repertoires were generated with immunoSEQ multiplex PCR, while TCRdb's copy carries only in-frame clones and drops some. The sample has about 120,000 clones, 92% seen once. The material sequenced was blood. The receptors come from a man younger than 30 in good health. The conserved cysteine and the conserved F or W are not part of the CDR3 here. Some rows have no size entry. The others give once, few or many, or a class for an expanded clone.

clone_size	j_call	v_call	cdr3_aa
NA	TRBJ2-2	TRBV4-1	ASSLGQGQPSNTGELF
NA	TRBJ2-5	TRBV30	ALNGGGGYQETQY
NA	TRBJ1-5	TRBV28	ASSFFSIRGLSNQPQH
NA	TRBJ2-6	TRBV19	AAGSGANVLT
NA	TRBJ1-5	TRBV24-1	ATSDPFGQGGQPQH
NA	TRBJ1-4	TRBV9	ASSVSQGVATNEKLF
NA	TRBJ1-4	TRBV15	ATSRDRSEKLF
NA	TRBJ2-4	TRBV5-4	ASSDRTGIAKNIQY
NA	TRBJ2-7	TRBV5-6	ASSLVSGGADEQY
few	TRBJ2-2	TRBV7-9	ASSGTNTGELF
NA	TRBJ2-7	TRBV7-9	ASSGTKQY
NA	TRBJ1-1	TRBV5-1	ASSLLGPGNTEAF
NA	TRBJ2-7	TRBV30	AWSVYPPTPGQSYEQY
once	TRBJ2-1	TRBV5-4	ASRPGQGMSEQF
NA	TRBJ1-2	TRBV5-1	ASSPVGTTNYGYT
NA	TRBJ2-1	TRBV7-9	ASSFGTGPYNEQF
once	TRBJ1-2	TRBV30	AWSRRGDRDYGYT
NA	TRBJ2-7	TRBV7-9	ASSLVPMGQRGHEQY
NA	TRBJ2-7	TRBV5-4	ASSLASSGGHSYEQY
NA	TRBJ2-2	TRBV9	ASSRRAGELF
NA	TRBJ2-1	TRBV6-5	ASSSLAGGRGNEQF
NA	TRBJ1-2	TRBV27	ASSLSGGYGYT
NA	TRBJ1-1	TRBV12-3/TRBV12-4	ASSRQANTEAF
NA	TRBJ2-7	TRBV25-1	ASRGTGYVDEQY
NA	TRBJ2-2	TRBV18	ASSLQGASNTGELF
NA	TRBJ1-1	TRBV27	ASSFGTGSFEAF
NA	TRBJ2-2	TRBV4-1	ASSHGLAGTGELF
NA	TRBJ1-1	TRBV7-3	ASSQDMNTEAF
NA	TRBJ1-1	TRBV6-1	ASSEETGGLNTEAF
NA	TRBJ1-1	TRBV7-9	ASSSQGRTEAF
once	TRBJ2-4	TRBV2	ASRGDLAKNIQY
NA	TRBJ2-3	TRBV9	ASSGRLAGGLTDTQY
NA	TRBJ1-1	TRBV5-4	ASRDFGTGTKGAF
NA	TRBJ1-3	TRBV6-5	ASSSPGSGNTIY
NA	TRBJ1-6	TRBV5-1	ASMAGAINSPLH
NA	TRBJ1-2	TRBV19	ASSIDVGVLNYGYT
NA	TRBJ2-3	TRBV2	ASNKAGGRGDTQY
NA	TRBJ1-1	TRBV19	ASSTDRRGIVITEAF
NA	TRBJ2-1	TRBV6-5	ASTMDRGVGQF
NA	TRBJ2-5	TRBV5-5	ASSSGPRAGGLETQY
once	TRBJ1-5	TRBV5-1	ASSPNVRIEPQH
NA	TRBJ2-3	TRBV5-1	ASSPGLAYTQY
NA	TRBJ2-1	TRBV5-3	ARSPGQGGLREQF
NA	TRBJ2-5	TRBV9	ASSVAGVKQETQY
few	TRBJ1-5	TRBV6-2/TRBV6-3	ASSLDVNQPQH
NA	TRBJ2-7	TRBV11-2	ASSLHRAYEQY
NA	TRBJ2-2	TRBV2	ASRQDPELAGELF
NA	TRBJ2-3	TRBV5-1	ASSLTSAGVTDTQY
NA	TRBJ1-1	TRBV3-1/TRBV3-2	ASSQAPDGVTEAF